The source of this T cell receptor (beta chain) is a study of early T cells in non-severe SARS-CoV-2 infection. TCRdb independently ran MiXCR on the 5' RACE reads; one entry per CDR3 protein. This table holds fewer than 50,000 distinct CDR3 sequences, under 7.5% found once. To note about this clonotype: The antigen remains undetermined.

Trimming removed 1 base from V and 1 base from J; junction bases left unmatched: 4. CDR1 is KGHSH and CDR2 is LQKENI in the germline V gene. CDR3 size: 17 residues. Points from the study as a whole: Matching results from VDJdb favored anti-spike CD8 responses, leaving private and CD4 specificities undetected.

Sequenced here: whole blood, sampled at baseline. The V and J genes are TRBV18 and TRBJ2-3; 11 nucleotides line up with TRBD2. The receptor was isolated from an adult who was a healthcare worker with PCR-confirmed SARS-CoV-2 infection or an uninfected control (not recorded which). The CDR3 protein is CASSPLSSGGRTDTQYF. In DNA, the CDR3 is TGTGCCAGCTCACCACTGTCTAGCGGGGGGCGCACAGATACGCAGTATTTT.